This is a list of T cell receptor beta chains from one sample in a study of blood T cell repertoires in COVID-19. TCRdb keeps only in-frame clones here, not all; method: immunoSEQ multiplex PCR. The table shows a few hundred thousand clones, with 92% occurring only once. The sequenced sample consisted of PBMCs or T cells enriched from blood (not recorded which). Receptors originate from a woman aged 25 to 45 who had recovered from COVID-19. Both conserved end residues are part of each CDR3. D genes are given only for firm matches. Rows may omit the clone size; those that give it use once, few, many or a size class.

>TRBJ1-5|TRBV29-1|.|.
CSVGHQPQHF
TGCAGCGTTGGGCATCAGCCCCAGCATTTT
>TRBJ1-5|TRBV19|.|.
CASSIGVRVRGQVNNQPQHF
TGTGCCAGTAGTATAGGGGTGCGAGTAAGAGGGCAGGTCAACAATCAGCCCCAGCATTTT
>TRBJ1-2|TRBV4-1|.|.
CASSQVDGSGGYTF
TGCGCCAGCAGCCAAGTGGACGGCTCAGGGGGCTACACCTTC
>TRBJ1-2|TRBV11-2|.|.
CASSLIMGRGYGYTF
TGTGCCAGCAGCCTTATTATGGGGAGAGGCTATGGCTACACCTTC
>TRBJ1-1|TRBV3-1/TRBV3-2|.|.
CASSQIEGNTEAFF
TGTGCCAGCAGCCAAATAGAGGGGAACACTGAAGCTTTCTTT
>TRBJ2-7|TRBV29-1|.|.
CSVAQTYEQYF
TGCAGCGTTGCTCAGACCTACGAGCAGTACTTC
>TRBJ1-1|TRBV28|.|.
CASSLSPRGKNTEAFF
TGTGCCAGCAGTTTGTCCCCTAGAGGGAAGAACACTGAAGCTTTCTTT
>TRBJ2-7|TRBV15|.|TRBD1
CATSYETGGGRRQYF
TGTGCCACCAGCTATGAAACAGGGGGCGGGCGTAGGCAGTACTTC
>TRBJ2-7|TRBV5-6|.|.
CASSFASEQYF
TGTGCCAGCAGCTTTGCGAGCGAGCAGTACTTC
>TRBJ1-2|TRBV19|once|.
CASRERGNYGYTF
TGTGCCAGTCGTGAAAGGGGCAACTATGGCTACACCTTC
>TRBJ1-1|TRBV5-1|.|.
CASRVMTGNTEAFF
TGCGCCAGCAGGGTAATGACAGGGAACACTGAAGCTTTCTTT
>TRBJ1-5|TRBV6-1|.|.
CASSETISVIYSNQPQHF
TGTGCCAGCAGTGAAACAATCTCTGTAATATATAGCAATCAGCCCCAGCATTTT
>TRBJ1-1|TRBV27|.|TRBD1
CASSLTGGNTEAFF
TGTGCCAGCAGTTTAACAGGGGGGAACACTGAAGCTTTCTTT
>TRBJ2-2|TRBV28|.|TRBD1
CASTLQGSNTGELFF
TGTGCCAGCACGCTACAGGGGTCGAACACCGGGGAGCTGTTTTTT
>TRBJ1-4|TRBV28|.|.
CASSFSGDNEKLFF
TGTGCCAGCAGTTTTTCAGGGGATAATGAAAAACTGTTTTTT
>TRBJ2-1|TRBV7-9|.|TRBD2
CASSLRGSSYNEQFF
TGTGCCAGCAGCTTGCGGGGGAGCTCCTACAATGAGCAGTTCTTC
>TRBJ1-5|TRBV5-3|.|.
CARSLVSFDQPQHF
TGTGCCAGAAGCTTGGTGAGCTTCGATCAGCCCCAGCATTTT
>TRBJ1-6|TRBV30|few|TRBD1
CAWSSGQGSSPLHF
TGTGCCTGGAGTTCTGGACAGGGCTCCTCACCCCTCCACTTT
>TRBJ1-1|TRBV7-9|.|TRBD1
CASSTPETGGLTEAFF
TGTGCCAGCTCTACCCCGGAAACAGGGGGCCTCACTGAAGCTTTCTTT
>TRBJ1-4|TRBV28|.|.
CASRRGSAEKLFF
TGTGCCAGCAGAAGGGGGTCGGCCGAAAAACTGTTTTTT
>TRBJ2-1|TRBV18|.|TRBD2
CASSLSGRALRTYNEQFF
TGTGCCAGCTCACTCAGCGGGAGGGCCCTTCGAACCTACAATGAGCAGTTCTTC
>TRBJ1-6|TRBV5-8|.|.
CASSTGWSNSPLHF
TGTGCCAGCAGCACGGGGTGGAGCAATTCACCCCTCCACTTT
>TRBJ2-4|TRBV5-4|.|TRBD1
CASSWDRAKNIQYF
TGTGCCAGCAGCTGGGACAGAGCCAAAAACATTCAGTACTTC
>TRBJ2-3|TRBV7-2|.|.
CASSLVRGTDTQYF
TGTGCCAGCAGCTTAGTGCGGGGCACAGATACGCAGTATTTT
>TRBJ1-1|TRBV28|.|.
CASSLFNERAFF
TGTGCCAGCAGTTTATTCAACGAGAGGGCTTTCTTT
>TRBJ1-5|TRBV30|.|TRBD1
CAWGQGGQPQHF
TGTGCCTGGGGACAGGGAGGTCAGCCCCAGCATTTT
>TRBJ1-4|TRBV4-3|.|TRBD1
CASSQGDRVLATNEKLFF
TGCGCCAGCAGCCAAGGGGACAGGGTACTTGCAACTAATGAAAAACTGTTTTTT
>TRBJ2-6|TRBV4-2|.|.
CASSQDQGRWAGANVLTF
TGTGCCAGCAGCCAAGATCAGGGGCGATGGGCTGGGGCCAACGTCCTGACTTTC
>TRBJ2-7|TRBV29-1|.|TRBD2
CSVEILADSYEQYF
TGCAGCGTAGAAATACTAGCGGATTCCTACGAGCAGTACTTC
>TRBJ2-7|TRBV18|.|.
CASSQGVSYEQYF
TGTGCCAGCTCACAGGGGGTGTCCTACGAGCAGTACTTC
>TRBJ1-5|TRBV6-5|.|.
CASSNNRVNQPQHF
TGTGCCAGCAGTAATAACAGGGTAAATCAGCCCCAGCATTTT
>TRBJ2-7|TRBV3-1/TRBV3-2|.|TRBD1
CASSQAGHSGTGVYEQYF
TGTGCCAGCAGCCAAGCTGGCCACTCCGGGACAGGGGTCTACGAGCAGTACTTC
>TRBJ2-7|TRBV5-4|.|.
CASSWGVNYEQYF
TGTGCCAGCAGCTGGGGGGTTAATTATGAGCAGTACTTC
>TRBJ2-5|TRBV6-5|once|TRBD1
CASRPGTGGAETQYF
TGTGCCAGCAGACCCGGGACAGGGGGCGCAGAGACCCAGTACTTC
>TRBJ2-1|TRBV7-2|.|TRBD1
CASGWTGLYNEQFF
TGTGCCAGCGGATGGACAGGGTTGTACAATGAGCAGTTCTTC
>TRBJ1-1|TRBV21-1|once|.
CASSKARDRCAFF
TGTGCCAGCAGCAAAGCGCGAGACAGGTGCGCTTTCTTT
>TRBJ2-1|TRBV6-5|.|.
CASRPGADSYNEQFF
TGTGCCAGCAGGCCAGGGGCCGACTCCTACAATGAGCAGTTCTTC
>TRBJ2-7|TRBV5-1|.|.
CASSFTQDTYEQYF
TGCGCCAGCAGCTTTACTCAGGATACCTACGAGCAGTACTTC
>TRBJ1-2|TRBV4-3|.|TRBD1
CASSLYGGTDYGYTF
TGCGCCAGCAGCCTTTATGGCGGGACAGACTATGGCTACACCTTC
>TRBJ2-1|TRBV10-3|.|TRBD1
CAISTTGGVWVEQFF
TGTGCCATCAGCACAACAGGGGGAGTGTGGGTTGAGCAGTTCTTC
>TRBJ2-1|TRBV11-3|.|TRBD2
CASSLEAGAYNEQFF
TGTGCCAGCAGCTTAGAGGCGGGAGCTTACAATGAGCAGTTCTTC